This record covers a single T cell receptor (beta chain). This clonotype has at least ten counts. Its target antigen remains unknown. No per-base quality is available; no much larger clone lies one base away. The germline ends are 17 bases apart after V is trimmed by 5 bases and J by 3 bases. From its cysteine to its phenylalanine, the CDR3 spans 15 amino acids. Kept here is only the CDR3 DNA, which spans 45 bases and is read in frame from base 1. CDR1 and CDR2 (SGHVS, FQNEAQ) derive from the germline V gene. The data were obtained in a study of response to subunit inactivated influenza vaccine (dated by TCRdb to the late 2010s). About the study as a whole: To follow how T cells responded to a trivalent subunit inactivated influenza vaccine, the researchers relied on deep quantitative profiling of the T cell receptor repertoire.

Libraries were constructed by RT-PCR. The sequencer was an Illumina HiSeq 2500. TCRdb passed the public sequencing reads through fastp at Q25 and MiXCR, retaining productive beta sequences. One record per CDR3 amino acid sequence lists the most common genes and DNA. The sample yields 500,000 to 600,000 distinct CDR3 sequences; less than 8% were counted once. The ten largest make up around 13% of the sample. Overall study results and their limits: According to the authors, only a limited number of new T cells may be recruited by each seasonal influenza vaccination.

This TCR came from a man in his fifties or sixties who received an inactivated influenza vaccine. Donor details come from another sample of the same person, matched by shared clones. The material was PBMCs from blood, obtained around 25 months after vaccination. The rearranged segments are TRBV7-8 and TRBJ2-7, with no D gene named confidently. The CDR3 region reads CASSTTLGTDYEQYF. The sequence in DNA is TGTGCCAGCAGCACCACCCTGGGAACCGACTACGAGCAGTACTTC.